The 17 T cell receptor beta chains listed next were all sequenced from one sample in a study of cytotoxic CD8 clonotypes in ibrutinib-treated CLL. Sequencing used immunoSEQ multiplex PCR; TCRdb keeps in-frame clones, though not all of them. The data show approximately 33,000 clones, 69% seen once. Sequencing used PBMCs, obtained before ibrutinib treatment. The receptors come from a human donor with chronic lymphocytic leukemia.

V is TRBV5-5 and J is TRBJ1-2; D not resolved. CDR3 size: 14 residues. Germline values: CDR1 SGHKS, CDR2 YYEKEE (reference sequence). The ends were cut back, 5 bases at V and 3 bases at J, with 14 bases in the middle. CDR3 sequence reads: CASRTGSGDYGYTF. CDR3 coding DNA: TGTGCCAGCAGGACCGGATCAGGAGACTATGGCTACACCTTC.

The V gene is TRBV15, the J gene TRBJ1-6, with D tentatively TRBD1 (5 bases). Germline V CDR1 and CDR2: LNHNV, YYDKDF (reference sequence). This CDR3 has 18 amino acids. V lost 0 bases and J lost 7, with 19 bases in between. The CDR3 DNA reads TGTGCCACCAGCAGAGATGGTAGGGGCATCATGTCCAATTCACCCCTCCACTTT. This codes for CATSRDGRGIMSNSPLHF.

The rearrangement links TRBV28 to TRBJ2-3; possible D gene TRBD2, 6 bases. Trimming cost V 5 bases and J 3 bases, with 24 bases left between them. This CDR3 has 18 residues. Germline V lookup: CDR1 MDHEN, CDR2 SYDVKM. The CDR3 spells CASSGPRGLRGGTDTQYF. The CDR3 region has the DNA TGTGCCAGCAGTGGCCCGCGAGGTTTGCGGGGCGGGACAGATACGCAGTATTTT.

This clone was seen just once. This sequence joins TRBV12-2 and TRBJ2-4; the D call TRBD2 from the table was never checked on the DNA. TRBV12-2 corresponds to a pseudogene. CDR3 length: 16 amino acids. This chain's CDR3 is CASRCRGWNPKNIQYF. CDR3 sequence (DNA): TGTGCAAGTCGCTGTCGAGGGTGGAATCCCAAAAACATTCAGTACTTC.

This clone was counted between two and nine times. V gene TRBV6-5 combines with J gene TRBJ1-6; tentative D call: TRBD1 (6 bases). This CDR3 contains 14 residues. Germline V CDR1 and CDR2: MNHEY, SVGAGI. The ends were cut back, 6 bases at V and 7 bases at J, with 13 bases in the middle. The CDR3 sequence is CASSPGQTNSPLHF. CDR3 bases: TGTGCCAGCAGCCCCGGACAGACGAATTCACCCCTCCACTTT.

The genes are TRBV7-6 and TRBJ2-5; D is unclear. The CDR3 contains 12 residues. V lost 4 bases to trimming and J lost 5 bases, with 8 bases between them. The germline gives CDR1 SGHVS, CDR2 FNYEAQ. The CDR3 DNA reads TGTGCCAGCAGCTCGACGACGGAGACCCAGTACTTC. Its protein is CASSSTTETQYF.

The chain uses TRBV19 and TRBJ1-2; tentative D call: TRBD1 (5 bases). The germline V gene has CDR1 LNHDA and CDR2 SQIVND (reference sequence). V was clipped by 0 bases and J by 9 bases, with 14 bases between them. This CDR3 has 14 residues. The CDR3 DNA reads TGTGCCAGTAGTATAGACCAGGGAGGAGGGAGCTACACCTTC. Translating gives CASSIDQGGGSYTF.

V and J are TRBV27 and TRBJ2-1; D might be TRBD2 (5 bases). The length of the CDR3 is 14 residues. Trimming took off 2 bases at V and 3 bases at J, with 8 bases between the two ends. Germline V gene lookup returns CDR1 MNHEY and CDR2 SMNVEV (reference sequence). The CDR3, as DNA: TGTGCCAGCAGTTTACTCGGGAACTACAATGAGCAGTTCTTC. Its translation: CASSLLGNYNEQFF.

This clone was picked up one time. The chain's CDR3 is CASSYGSVLTDTQYF. DNA of the CDR3: TGTGCCAGCAGCTACGGGTCAGTCCTCACAGATACGCAGTATTTT. The rearrangement joins TRBV7-9 to TRBJ2-3, with D uncertain. CDR3 length equals 15 residues. V was clipped by 4 bases and J by 2 bases, with 13 bases between them. In germline, CDR1 is SEHNR, CDR2 FQNEAQ (reference sequence). The full variable domain, in which reference TRBV7-9 and TRBJ2-3 provide the parts outside the CDR3, is DTGVSQNPRHKITKRGQNVTFRCDPISEHNRLYWYRQTLGQGPEFLTYFQNEAQLEKSRLLSDRFSAERPKGSFSTLEIQRTEQGDSAMYLCASSYGSVLTDTQYFGPGTRLTVL.

The V call is TRBV5-1, the J call TRBJ2-2; D is possibly TRBD1 (6 bases). Deletions cut 0 bases from V and 4 bases from J, with 10 bases between. Germline loops: CDR1 SGHRS, CDR2 YFSETQ. The CDR3 is 15 residues long. The CDR3 bases are TGCGCCAGCAGCTTGGAGCAGGGGCCCACCGGGGAGCTGTTTTTT. Encoded protein: CASSLEQGPTGELFF. Full variable domain (outside the CDR3, taken from reference TRBV5-1 and TRBJ2-2): KAGVTQTPRYLIKTRGQQVTLSCSPISGHRSVSWYQQTPGQGLQFLFEYFSETQRNKGNFPGRFSGRQFSNSRSEMNVSTLELGDSALYLCASSLEQGPTGELFFGEGSRLTVL.

This clone has just a few counts. This rearrangement joins TRBV9 to TRBJ2-5; D not certain. V was trimmed by 1 base and J by 5 bases, leaving 12 bases between them. The CDR3 sequence is 14 residues long. Germline CDR1 SGDLS, CDR2 YYNGEE. The CDR3 DNA reads TGTGCCAGCAGCGTATTCGGATCTAAGGAGACCCAGTACTTC. It yields the protein CASSVFGSKETQYF.

The chain joins TRBV9 to TRBJ2-7; D gene ambiguous. Trimming removed 1 base from V and 5 bases from J, with 13 bases in between. CDR1 and CDR2 (germline): SGDLS, YYNGEE. CDR3 length: 14 amino acids. The DNA of the CDR3 is TGTGCCAGCAGCGTATCTGGCAGGCACGACGAGCAGTACTTC. It is translated as CASSVSGRHDEQYF. Using reference TRBV9 and TRBJ2-7 for the parts outside the CDR3, the full variable domain is DSGVTQTPKHLITATGQRVTLRCSPRSGDLSVYWYQQSLDQGLQFLIQYYNGEERAKGNILERFSAQQFPDLHSELNLSSLELGDSALYFCASSVSGRHDEQYFGPGTRLTVT.

This clone has only one observation. The chain recombines TRBV6-1 with TRBJ2-3; 11 bases align to TRBD2. With V trimmed by 2 bases and J by 0 bases, 1 base remained unmatched. This CDR3 comprises 16 residues. CDR1 is MNHNS and CDR2 is SASEGT in the germline V gene. The CDR3 DNA reads TGTGCCAGCAGTGAAAGACTAGCGGGGAGCACAGATACGCAGTATTTT. Its protein is CASSERLAGSTDTQYF.

The chain employs TRBV10-3 and TRBJ1-2; 10 nucleotides match TRBD1. The ends lost 9 bases at V and 3 bases at J; junction bases unmatched: 4. This CDR3 spans 13 amino acids. Germline loops: CDR1 ENHRY, CDR2 SYGVKD. The chain's CDR3 is CAIGQGVDYGYTF. The CDR3 DNA follows: TGTGCCATAGGACAGGGGGTCGACTATGGCTACACCTTC.

In this sample, this clone turned up once. The chain combines TRBV30 with TRBJ1-6, with a tentative D call TRBD1 (5 bases). CDR3 length: 15 amino acids. The V gene's germline CDR1 is GTSNPN and CDR2 SVGIG (reference sequence). Trimming stripped 4 bases from V and 2 bases from J, with 12 bases between. CDR3 DNA sequence: TGTGCCTGGATCGAAGGGGTCGCCTATAATTCACCCCTCCACTTT. Translation: CAWIEGVAYNSPLHF. Supplemented by reference TRBV30 and TRBJ1-6, the full variable domain reads SQTIHQWPATLVQPVGSPLSLECTVEGTSNPNLYWYRQAAGRGLQLLFYSVGIGQISSEVPQNLSASRPQDRQFILSSKKLLLSDSGFYLCAWIEGVAYNSPLHFGNGTRLTVT.

The gene calls are TRBV30 and TRBJ1-4; 7 positions match TRBD1. The V segment lost 2 bases and the J segment 5 bases; nucleotides outside the gene matches: 8. Germline V CDR1 and CDR2: GTSNPN, SVGIG (reference sequence). CDR3 length: 15 residues. CDR3 amino acids: CAWSNEGAGNEKLFF. DNA of the CDR3: TGTGCCTGGAGTAACGAGGGGGCGGGAAATGAAAAACTGTTTTTT.

A few counts support this clone. V usage is TRBV6-5 and J usage is TRBJ2-7; TRBD1 matches 7 bases. Germline trimming cut 7 bases from V and 1 base from J; bases unmatched to any gene: 10. This CDR3 is 15 amino acids long. Germline CDR1 MNHEY, CDR2 SVGAGI. The CDR3 DNA reads TGTGCCAGCACCCGGTGGGCAGGGGGTTCCTACGAGCAGTACTTC. Encoded protein: CASTRWAGGSYEQYF.